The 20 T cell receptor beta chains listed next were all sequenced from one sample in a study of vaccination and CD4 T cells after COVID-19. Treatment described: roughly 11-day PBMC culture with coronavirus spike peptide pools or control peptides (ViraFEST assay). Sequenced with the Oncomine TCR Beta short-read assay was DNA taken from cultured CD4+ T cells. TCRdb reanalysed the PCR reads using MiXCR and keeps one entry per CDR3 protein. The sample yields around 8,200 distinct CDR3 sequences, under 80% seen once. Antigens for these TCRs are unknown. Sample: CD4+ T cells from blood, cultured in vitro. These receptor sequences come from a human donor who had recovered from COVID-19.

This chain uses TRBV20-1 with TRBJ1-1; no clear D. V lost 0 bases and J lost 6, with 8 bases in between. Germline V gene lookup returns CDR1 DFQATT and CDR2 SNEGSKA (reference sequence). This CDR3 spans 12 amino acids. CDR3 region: CSARDNRPEAFF. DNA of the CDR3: TGCAGTGCTAGAGATAATAGGCCTGAAGCTTTCTTT.

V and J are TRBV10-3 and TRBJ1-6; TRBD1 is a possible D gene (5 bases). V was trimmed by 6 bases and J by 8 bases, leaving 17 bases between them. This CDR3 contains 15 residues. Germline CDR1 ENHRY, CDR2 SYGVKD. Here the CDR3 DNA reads TGTGCCATCAGCCGAGGTGGGGCGGGGGATTCACCCCTCCACTTT. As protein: CAISRGGAGDSPLHF.

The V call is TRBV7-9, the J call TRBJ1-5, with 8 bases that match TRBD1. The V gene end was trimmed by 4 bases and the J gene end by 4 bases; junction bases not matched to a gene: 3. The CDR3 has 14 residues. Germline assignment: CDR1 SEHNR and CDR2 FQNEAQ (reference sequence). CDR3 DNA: TGTGCCAGCAGCTCCCGGACAGGGAATCAGCCCCAGCATTTT. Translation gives CASSSRTGNQPQHF. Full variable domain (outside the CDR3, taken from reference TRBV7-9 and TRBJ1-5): DTGVSQNPRHKITKRGQNVTFRCDPISEHNRLYWYRQTLGQGPEFLTYFQNEAQLEKSRLLSDRFSAERPKGSFSTLEIQRTEQGDSAMYLCASSSRTGNQPQHFGDGTRLSIL.

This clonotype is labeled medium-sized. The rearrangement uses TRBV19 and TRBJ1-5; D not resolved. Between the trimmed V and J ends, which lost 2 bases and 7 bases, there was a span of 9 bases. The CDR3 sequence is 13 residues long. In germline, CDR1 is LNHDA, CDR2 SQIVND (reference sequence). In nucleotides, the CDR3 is TGTGCCAGTAGTATACAGGTAGTGCAGCCCCAGCATTTT. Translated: CASSIQVVQPQHF. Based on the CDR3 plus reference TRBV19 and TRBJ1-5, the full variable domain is DGGITQSPKYLFRKEGQNVTLSCEQNLNHDAMYWYRQDPGQGLRLIYYSQIVNDFQKGDIAEGYSVSREKKESFPLTVTSAQKNPTAFYLCASSIQVVQPQHFGDGTRLSIL.

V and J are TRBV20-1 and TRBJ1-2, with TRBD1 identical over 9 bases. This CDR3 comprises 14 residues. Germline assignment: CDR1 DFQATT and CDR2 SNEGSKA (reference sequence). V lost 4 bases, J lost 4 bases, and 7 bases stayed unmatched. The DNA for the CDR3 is TGCAGTGCTAAAGGACAGGGGCCACTCTATGGCTACACCTTC. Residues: CSAKGQGPLYGYTF.

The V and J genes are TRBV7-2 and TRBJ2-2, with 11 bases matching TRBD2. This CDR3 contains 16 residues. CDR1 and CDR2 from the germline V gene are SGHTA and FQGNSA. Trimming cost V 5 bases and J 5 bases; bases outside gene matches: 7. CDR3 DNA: TGTGCCAGCAGCGCGCGACTAGCGGGGAGTACCGGGGAGCTGTTTTTT. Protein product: CASSARLAGSTGELFF.

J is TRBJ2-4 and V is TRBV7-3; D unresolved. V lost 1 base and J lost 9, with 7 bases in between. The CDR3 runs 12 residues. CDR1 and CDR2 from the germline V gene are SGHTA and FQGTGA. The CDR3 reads CASSLNGGIQYF. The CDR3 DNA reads TGTGCCAGCAGCTTAAACGGCGGCATTCAGTACTTC.

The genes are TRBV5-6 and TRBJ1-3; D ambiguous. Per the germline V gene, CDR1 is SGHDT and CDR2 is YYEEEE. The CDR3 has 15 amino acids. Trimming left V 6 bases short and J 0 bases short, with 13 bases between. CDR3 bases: TGTGCCAGCACCATAAGTCCCGTCTCTGGAAACACCATATATTTT. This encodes CASTISPVSGNTIYF.

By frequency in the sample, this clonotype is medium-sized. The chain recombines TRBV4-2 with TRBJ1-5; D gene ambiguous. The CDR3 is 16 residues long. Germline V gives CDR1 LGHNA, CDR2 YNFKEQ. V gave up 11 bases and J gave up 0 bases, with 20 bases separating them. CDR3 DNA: TGTGCCGGAGTACACAGCGTCCTCTATAGCAATCAGCCCCAGCATTTT. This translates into CAGVHSVLYSNQPQHF.

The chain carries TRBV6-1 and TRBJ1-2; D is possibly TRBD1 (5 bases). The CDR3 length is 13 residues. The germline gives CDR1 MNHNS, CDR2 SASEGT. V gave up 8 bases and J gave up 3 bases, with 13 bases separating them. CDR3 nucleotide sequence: TGTGCCAGCCCCCCGGGGGGGGACTATGGCTACACCTTC. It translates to CASPPGGDYGYTF.

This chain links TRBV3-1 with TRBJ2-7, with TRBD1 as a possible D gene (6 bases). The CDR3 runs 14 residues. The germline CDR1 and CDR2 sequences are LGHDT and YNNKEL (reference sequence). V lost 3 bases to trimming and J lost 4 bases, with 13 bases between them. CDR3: CASSHSTQGYEQYF. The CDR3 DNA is TGTGCCAGCAGCCATTCCACCCAGGGGTACGAGCAGTACTTC.

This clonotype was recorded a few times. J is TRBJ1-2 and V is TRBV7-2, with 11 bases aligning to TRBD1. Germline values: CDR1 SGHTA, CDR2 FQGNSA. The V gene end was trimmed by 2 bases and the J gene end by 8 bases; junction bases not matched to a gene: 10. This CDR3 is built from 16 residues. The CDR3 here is CASSLSGTGGAGGYTF. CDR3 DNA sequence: TGTGCCAGCAGCTTATCCGGGACAGGGGGAGCGGGGGGCTACACCTTC.

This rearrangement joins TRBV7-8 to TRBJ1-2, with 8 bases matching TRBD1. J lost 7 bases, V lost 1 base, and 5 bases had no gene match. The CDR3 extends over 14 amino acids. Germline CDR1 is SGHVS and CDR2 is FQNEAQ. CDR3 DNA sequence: TGTGCCAGCAGCTTAGGGCAGGGGGCAGGTGGCTACACCTTC. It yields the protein CASSLGQGAGGYTF.

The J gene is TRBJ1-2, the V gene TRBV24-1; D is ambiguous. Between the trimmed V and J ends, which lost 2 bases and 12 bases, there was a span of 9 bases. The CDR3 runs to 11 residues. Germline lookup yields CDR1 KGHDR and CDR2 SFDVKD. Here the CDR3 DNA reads TGTGCCACCAGTGATTGGGAGACCCACACCTTC. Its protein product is CATSDWETHTF.

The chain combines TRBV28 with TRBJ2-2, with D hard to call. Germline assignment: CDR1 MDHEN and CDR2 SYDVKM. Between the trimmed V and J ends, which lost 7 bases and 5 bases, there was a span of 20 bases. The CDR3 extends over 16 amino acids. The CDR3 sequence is CASTRPFPWGTGELFF. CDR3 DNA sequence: TGTGCCAGCACACGTCCGTTCCCATGGGGTACCGGGGAGCTGTTTTTT.

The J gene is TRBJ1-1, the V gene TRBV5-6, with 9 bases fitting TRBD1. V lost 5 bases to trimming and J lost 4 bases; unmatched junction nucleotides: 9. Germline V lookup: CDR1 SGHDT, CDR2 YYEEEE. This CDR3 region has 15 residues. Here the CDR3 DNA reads TGTGCCAGCAGTGACAGGGGGAAAGGGGGCACTGAAGCTTTCTTT. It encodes CASSDRGKGGTEAFF.

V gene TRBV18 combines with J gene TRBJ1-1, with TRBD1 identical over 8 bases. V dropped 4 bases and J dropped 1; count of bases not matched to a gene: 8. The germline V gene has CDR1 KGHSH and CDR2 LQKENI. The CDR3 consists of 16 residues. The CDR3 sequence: CASSQTGTGGNTEAFF. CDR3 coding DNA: TGTGCCAGCTCACAGACCGGGACAGGAGGGAACACTGAAGCTTTCTTT.

CDR3 nucleotide sequence: TGTGCCACCATGGGGGCAGATTATCAGCCCCAGCATTTT. It codes for CATMGADYQPQHF. The chain couples TRBV2 to TRBJ1-5; TRBD1 might be the D (6 bases). Deletions cut 10 bases from V and 5 bases from J, with 15 bases between. Germline CDR1 SNHLY, CDR2 FYNNEI. The CDR3 length is 13 residues.

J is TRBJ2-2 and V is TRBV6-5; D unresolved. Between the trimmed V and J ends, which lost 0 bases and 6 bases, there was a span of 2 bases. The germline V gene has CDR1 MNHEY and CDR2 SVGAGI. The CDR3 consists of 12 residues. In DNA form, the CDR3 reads TGTGCCAGCAGTTACTCCCCCGGGGAGCTGTTTTTT. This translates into CASSYSPGELFF.

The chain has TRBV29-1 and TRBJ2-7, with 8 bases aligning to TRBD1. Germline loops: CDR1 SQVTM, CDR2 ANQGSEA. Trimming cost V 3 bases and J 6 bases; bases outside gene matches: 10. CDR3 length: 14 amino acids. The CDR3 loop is CSVEDRARNCEQYF. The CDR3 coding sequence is TGCAGCGTTGAGGACAGGGCCAGGAACTGCGAGCAGTACTTC.